This T cell receptor (beta chain) was identified in a study of T cell responses to AZD1222 COVID-19 vaccine (dated by TCRdb to the early 2020s). With regard to the full study: AZD1222 recipients with second doses at about 4 weeks or about 12 weeks were pooled, because spike-specific TCR depth and breadth did not differ between schedules. TCR sequencing covered 230 or so trial participants: 207 given two doses of AZD1222 and some 25 given two doses of MenACWY control vaccine. Trial participants were enrolled by age into 18-55, 56-69 and 70-plus year subgroups, with around 150, 28 and 57 TCR-sequenced participants respectively.

The CDR3 regions of human TCRbeta chains were analyzed by immunosequencing. The study's own analysis went as follows. TCRs in the repertoires were matched against a reference library of SARS-CoV-2-specific TCRs that had been generated with the MIRA antigen-specificity platform. Breadth was defined as the fraction of unique TCRs that were SARS-CoV-2-associated. Depth was defined as the fraction of total T cells that were SARS-CoV-2-associated. Each spike-specific TCR was assigned to its reactive spike region and to a CD4 or CD8 class using the MIRA data. Log10-transformed breadth and depth values were compared by one-way ANOVA with Sidak's multiple comparisons tests. TCRdb re-hosts the immuneACCESS table, in-frame sequences only. Its copies lack some clones; in the studies checked, an unresolved V gene accounts for under half of them, and the cause for the rest is not known. V and J calls and clone size are those listed in that table; D and trimming were worked out from the DNA. This sample gives more than 95,000 clones in total; 80% to 90% of them show up just once. The biggest ten clones account for roughly 7.7% of the sample.

V is pared back by 4 bases and J by 3 bases, with 10 bases lying between the germline termini. From the germline V gene (reference sequence), CDR1 is LNHNV and CDR2 is YYDKDF. The CDR3 holds 13 amino acids from the cysteine to the phenylalanine. Only the CDR3 part of the read is kept: 39 bases, read in frame from the first base. Study-wide conclusions, independent of this receptor: Conclusions about previously exposed vaccinees are limited, since just six AZD1222 recipients were seropositive for SARS-CoV-2 at baseline. In the small 56-69-year group, the increase in depth fell short of significance, most likely because of low power. No day 14 peak-response samples were available, so repertoires were characterized only after the peak T cell response. CD4 TCRs associated with the vaccine covered the entire spike protein, and the dominant responses were in regions 160-218 and 743-854. Reportedly, almost half of the unique spike-specific TCRs recognized epitopes lying outside the regions that are mutated in the B.1.351 and B.1.1.7 variants. Spike-specific TCR breadth and depth rose significantly after two AZD1222 doses compared with day 0 and with MenACWY recipients. Participants were mostly white British, with more females than males. The authors suggested clonal diversity may have been underestimated.

What this sample's time point label stands for: baseline before first vaccination. Vaccinee samples came from UK trials COV001 and COV002, including a single-blind randomized controlled phase 2/3 trial of AZD1222 (ChAdOx1 nCoV-19) in healthy adults. For TCRbeta chain sequencing, PBMC samples were collected from trial participants at day 0 and at day 28 after the second dose. Turning to this clone: Its antigen remains undetermined. Per-base quality was not reported, and no clone a single base away is much larger than it.

The V and J genes are TRBV15 and TRBJ2-7; TRBD1 might be the D gene, on 6 matching bases. The TCR originated in an adult in good health. This material consisted of peripheral blood, taken on day 0 of AZD1222 vaccination. The CDR3 protein is CATSTDRYYEQYF. The DNA reads as follows: TGTGCCACCAGCACCGACAGGTACTACGAGCAGTACTTC.